This is a list of T cell receptor beta chains from one sample in a study of cytomegalovirus exposure and HLA in healthy donors. TCRdb's copy holds only in-frame clones and misses some; the assay was immunoSEQ multiplex PCR. The repertoire holds over 140,000 clones, with 70% to 90% as singletons. The sample was PBMCs. The receptor source for this set is a man over 45 in good health and CMV-seronegative. CDR3s include the opening cysteine and the closing phenylalanine or tryptophan. Fields, in order: clone size, D gene, J gene, V gene, CDR3 DNA, CDR3 protein. A D gene is named only where the DNA matches it firmly. Expanded clones are given a class, and other clones once, few, many or no size at all.

.	.	TRBJ1-1	TRBV9	TGTGCCAGCAGCCCATTTCTAATAACGAACACTGAAGCTTTCTTT	CASSPFLITNTEAFF
.	TRBD1	TRBJ2-2	TRBV2	TGTGCCAGCGCGAGACAGGGGGCACACACCGGGGAGCTGTTTTTT	CASARQGAHTGELFF
.	.	TRBJ2-6	TRBV28	TGTGCCAGCAGTGAGACCGGGGTCTCTGGGGCCAACGTCCTGACTTTC	CASSETGVSGANVLTF
once	.	TRBJ2-3	TRBV7-6	TGTGCCAGCAGCTTAGGTGCCCTAATGGCAGATACGCAGTATTTT	CASSLGALMADTQYF
once	TRBD1	TRBJ1-5	TRBV19	TGTGCCACCTCGGGACAGGGCTTATCCAGCAATCAGCCCCAGCATTTT	CATSGQGLSSNQPQHF
once	.	TRBJ2-1	TRBV7-6	TGTGCCAGCAGCTCACATACAGGGTCCAAATCCTACAATGAGCAGTTCTTC	CASSSHTGSKSYNEQFF
few	TRBD2	TRBJ2-7	TRBV30	TGTGCCTGGAGTGTACGGGAGCGGGGCGAGCAGTACTTC	CAWSVRERGEQYF
.	.	TRBJ1-2	TRBV19	TGTGCCAGTAGTATTCGGGAGCGCCAACATGGCTACACCTTC	CASSIRERQHGYTF
few	TRBD1	TRBJ1-1	TRBV5-1	TGCGCCACTAGGTGGACAGGGGGCACTGAAGCTTTCTTT	CATRWTGGTEAFF
.	TRBD1	TRBJ1-1	TRBV29-1	TGCAGCGTGAGGACAGGGTGGCCTGAAGCTTTCTTT	CSVRTGWPEAFF
.	.	TRBJ1-2	TRBV5-6	TGTGCCAGCACCCCCCGGGGGAACTATGGCTACACCTTC	CASTPRGNYGYTF
few	.	TRBJ2-1	TRBV6-1	TGTGCCAGCAGTGTAGGGGGGGTGGGATACAATGAGCAGTTCTTC	CASSVGGVGYNEQFF
few	.	TRBJ2-7	TRBV7-9	TGTGCCAGCAGCCACATCGACGGGGGGCCCTCCTACGAGCAGTACTTC	CASSHIDGGPSYEQYF
.	TRBD2	TRBJ2-4	TRBV9	TGTGCCAGCAGCCCCTTAGGCGGGGAGGGAAACATTCAGTACTTC	CASSPLGGEGNIQYF
.	.	TRBJ1-1	TRBV29-1	TGCAGCGTTGAAGTCGGCGGGCGCGTGAACACTGAAGCTTTCTTT	CSVEVGGRVNTEAFF
.	TRBD1	TRBJ2-5	TRBV28	TGTGCCAGCAGTTTATGGCAGGGGGAGCGGCAAGAGACCCAGTACTTC	CASSLWQGERQETQYF
.	.	TRBJ2-7	TRBV11-3	TGTGCCAGCAGCTTAGATCAAGTGGGGACATCCTACGAGCAGTACTTC	CASSLDQVGTSYEQYF